This is a list of T cell receptor beta chains from one sample in a study of blood T cell repertoires in COVID-19. Produced via immunoSEQ multiplex PCR; TCRdb's table is partial and in-frame only. The repertoire consists of about 200,000 clones, with about four fifths occurring once and the leading ten covering about 7.8%. The sample taken for sequencing was peripheral blood. The receptors derive from a woman aged 55-69 years with COVID-19, enrolled during active disease. Both conserved end residues are part of each CDR3. Fields, in order: D gene, CDR3 length, J gene, clone size, V gene, CDR3 protein, CDR3 DNA. D genes are given only for firm matches. The size entry is marked missing in some rows and otherwise reads once, few, many or a size class.

d_gene: .; len: 15; j_gene: TRBJ2-2; abundance: .; v_gene: TRBV7-8; CDR3aa: CASSFGTDNTGELFF; CDR3nt: TGTGCCAGCAGCTTCGGAACAGACAACACCGGGGAGCTGTTTTTT
d_gene: TRBD1; len: 17; j_gene: TRBJ2-2; abundance: .; v_gene: TRBV10-3; CDR3aa: CAISKRKGTGESGELFF; CDR3nt: TGTGCCATCAGTAAAAGGAAGGGGACAGGGGAGTCCGGGGAGCTGTTTTTT
d_gene: TRBD1; len: 16; j_gene: TRBJ2-3; abundance: .; v_gene: TRBV6-5; CDR3aa: CASSSTPGQGTDTQYF; CDR3nt: TGTGCCAGCAGTTCAACACCGGGACAGGGCACAGATACGCAGTATTTT
d_gene: TRBD1; len: 15; j_gene: TRBJ2-7; abundance: .; v_gene: TRBV19; CDR3aa: CASKPSDRENYEQYF; CDR3nt: TGTGCCAGTAAACCCTCGGACAGGGAGAACTACGAGCAGTACTTC
d_gene: .; len: 12; j_gene: TRBJ2-3; abundance: .; v_gene: TRBV7-2; CDR3aa: CASSLGQTTQYF; CDR3nt: TGTGCCAGCAGCTTAGGGCAGACAACGCAGTATTTT
d_gene: .; len: 13; j_gene: TRBJ1-1; abundance: .; v_gene: TRBV5-1; CDR3aa: CASSLDPNTEAFF; CDR3nt: TGCGCCAGCAGCCTAGACCCGAACACTGAAGCTTTCTTT
d_gene: .; len: 15; j_gene: TRBJ1-2; abundance: .; v_gene: TRBV9; CDR3aa: CASSAPRGRENGYTF; CDR3nt: TGTGCCAGCAGCGCCCCAAGGGGTCGGGAGAATGGCTACACCTTC
d_gene: .; len: 14; j_gene: TRBJ2-7; abundance: .; v_gene: TRBV2; CDR3aa: CASSRGGPSYEQYF; CDR3nt: TGTGCCAGCAGTAGGGGCGGTCCCTCCTACGAGCAGTACTTC
d_gene: TRBD2; len: 18; j_gene: TRBJ2-1; abundance: once; v_gene: TRBV10-3; CDR3aa: CAISPRTSGRVGYNEQFF; CDR3nt: TGTGCCATCAGTCCCAGGACTAGCGGGAGAGTAGGCTACAATGAGCAGTTCTTC
d_gene: .; len: 14; j_gene: TRBJ2-5; abundance: .; v_gene: TRBV10-3; CDR3aa: CAISENGGEETQYF; CDR3nt: TGTGCCATCAGTGAAAATGGCGGGGAAGAGACCCAGTACTTC
d_gene: .; len: 11; j_gene: TRBJ1-5; abundance: .; v_gene: TRBV2; CDR3aa: CASSEASLQHF; CDR3nt: TGTGCCAGCAGTGAAGCATCACTGCAGCATTTT
d_gene: .; len: 12; j_gene: TRBJ1-2; abundance: .; v_gene: TRBV6-5; CDR3aa: CASSWGDYGYTF; CDR3nt: TGTGCCAGCAGTTGGGGGGATTATGGCTACACCTTC
d_gene: TRBD2; len: 17; j_gene: TRBJ2-1; abundance: few; v_gene: TRBV6-2/TRBV6-3; CDR3aa: CASSYSSGRASRNEQFF; CDR3nt: TGTGCCAGCAGTTACTCTAGCGGGAGGGCCAGTCGGAATGAGCAGTTCTTC
d_gene: .; len: 14; j_gene: TRBJ2-3; abundance: .; v_gene: TRBV6-6; CDR3aa: CASRRAGRTDTQYF; CDR3nt: TGTGCCAGCAGGCGAGCGGGTCGCACAGATACGCAGTATTTT
d_gene: .; len: 16; j_gene: TRBJ2-7; abundance: .; v_gene: TRBV4-1; CDR3aa: CASSQVSQGFTYEQYF; CDR3nt: TGCGCCAGCAGCCAAGTCTCCCAGGGTTTCACCTACGAGCAGTACTTC
d_gene: .; len: 14; j_gene: TRBJ2-2; abundance: .; v_gene: TRBV6-5; CDR3aa: CASSYPIGGGELFF; CDR3nt: TGTGCCAGCAGTTACCCCATCGGTGGCGGGGAGCTGTTTTTT
d_gene: TRBD1; len: 15; j_gene: TRBJ1-5; abundance: .; v_gene: TRBV19; CDR3aa: CASSAGQGNNQPQHF; CDR3nt: TGTGCCAGTAGTGCGGGACAGGGAAACAATCAGCCCCAGCATTTT
d_gene: .; len: 17; j_gene: TRBJ2-6; abundance: few; v_gene: TRBV5-6; CDR3aa: CASSLDFSPSGANVLTF; CDR3nt: TGTGCCAGCAGTCTGGACTTTTCCCCCTCTGGGGCCAACGTCCTGACTTTC
d_gene: .; len: 13; j_gene: TRBJ2-3; abundance: .; v_gene: TRBV19; CDR3aa: CASNKGGTDTQYF; CDR3nt: TGTGCCAGTAATAAAGGGGGCACAGATACGCAGTATTTT
d_gene: TRBD1; len: 15; j_gene: TRBJ1-6; abundance: .; v_gene: TRBV19; CDR3aa: CASSTGTGYNSPLHF; CDR3nt: TGTGCCAGTAGTACTGGGACAGGTTATAATTCACCCCTCCACTTT
d_gene: TRBD1; len: 14; j_gene: TRBJ1-1; abundance: .; v_gene: TRBV2; CDR3aa: CASQLGGSLTEAFF; CDR3nt: TGTGCCAGCCAGTTAGGGGGCAGTTTGACTGAAGCTTTCTTT
d_gene: .; len: 12; j_gene: TRBJ2-3; abundance: .; v_gene: TRBV5-8; CDR3aa: CASSATRGTQYF; CDR3nt: TGTGCCAGCAGCGCGACTAGAGGTACGCAGTATTTT